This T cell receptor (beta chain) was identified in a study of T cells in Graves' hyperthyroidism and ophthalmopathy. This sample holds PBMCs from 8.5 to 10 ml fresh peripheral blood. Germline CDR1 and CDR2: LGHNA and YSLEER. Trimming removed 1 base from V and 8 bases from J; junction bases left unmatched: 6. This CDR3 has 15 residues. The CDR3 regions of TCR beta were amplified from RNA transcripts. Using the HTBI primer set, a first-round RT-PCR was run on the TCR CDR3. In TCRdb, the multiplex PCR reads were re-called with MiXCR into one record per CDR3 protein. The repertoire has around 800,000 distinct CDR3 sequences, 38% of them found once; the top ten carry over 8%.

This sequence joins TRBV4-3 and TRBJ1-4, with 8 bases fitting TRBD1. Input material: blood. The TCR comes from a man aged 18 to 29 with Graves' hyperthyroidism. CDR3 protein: CASSQGDRIGEKLFF. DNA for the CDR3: TGCGCCAGCAGCCAAGGGGACAGGATAGGGGAAAAACTGTTTTTT.